The 32 T cell receptor beta chains below all came from one sample that was sequenced in a study of radiotherapy plus CTLA-4 blockade in lung cancer. Libraries were prepared by immunoSEQ multiplex PCR; TCRdb keeps only in-frame clonotypes and omits some of them. The repertoire has tens of thousands of clones, about 75% of them found once; the top ten carry around a tenth. The sequencing here drew on peripheral blood, taken from a patient treated with radiotherapy plus ipilimumab. The receptor source for this set is a human donor with non-small cell lung cancer who had stable disease on radiotherapy plus ipilimumab.

V and J are TRBV15 and TRBJ1-1; D unclear. This CDR3 contains 13 residues. The V and J ends lost 5 bases and 8 bases respectively, with 15 bases between them. Germline V gene sequence: CDR1 LNHNV, CDR2 YYDKDF (reference sequence). The CDR3 protein is CATSLILGREAFF. In DNA, the CDR3 is TGTGCCACCAGCCTCATATTGGGCAGGGAAGCTTTCTTT.

This chain joins TRBV30 and TRBJ1-4, with TRBD1 matching over 7 bases. The CDR3 is made up of 15 amino acids. V dropped 3 bases and J dropped 8; count of bases not matched to a gene: 12. Germline V gives CDR1 GTSNPN, CDR2 SVGIG (reference sequence). The CDR3 reads CAWSVPTGLSEKLFF. The DNA of the CDR3 is TGTGCCTGGAGCGTCCCGACAGGGTTGAGCGAAAAACTGTTTTTT.

There are a few counts of this clone. V is TRBV5-4 and J is TRBJ1-5, with D hard to call. Germline lookup yields CDR1 SGHNT and CDR2 YYREEE (reference sequence). The CDR3 consists of 12 residues. Trimming removed 3 bases at V and 5 bases at J, with 6 bases between. The CDR3 DNA follows: TGTGCCAGCAGCTCCGGAGATCAGCCCCAGCATTTT. It translates to CASSSGDQPQHF.

The rearrangement uses TRBV6-5 and TRBJ2-2; 8 positions agree with TRBD1. Germline V lookup: CDR1 MNHEY, CDR2 SVGAGI. V trimming: 7 bases; J trimming: 5 bases; junction bases outside the gene matches: 6. The CDR3 runs to 14 residues. The CDR3 DNA is TGTGCCAGCACGACGGGACAGGCAACCGGGGAGCTGTTTTTT. It specifies CASTTGQATGELFF.

The chain couples TRBV29-1 to TRBJ2-3; D not certain. This CDR3 is 11 amino acids long. Trimming cost V 7 bases and J 4 bases, with 9 bases left between them. Germline values: CDR1 SQVTM, CDR2 ANQGSEA. The CDR3 bases are TGCAGCGGGGCCCAGTCAGATACGCAGTATTTT. This gives the protein CSGAQSDTQYF.

As DNA, the CDR3 is TGTGCTAGTGGTCCTGACAGGGGGCGCGGAAACTATGGCTACACCTTC. This translates into CASGPDRGRGNYGYTF. This chain connects TRBV12-5 to TRBJ1-2, with TRBD1 matching 10 bases. J gave up 2 bases and V 5 bases, and 8 bases lay outside the gene matches. CDR1 and CDR2 (germline): LGHNT, FRNRAP. CDR3 length: 16 amino acids.

The chain is built from TRBV18 and TRBJ2-1; 9 nucleotides align to TRBD1. CDR1 is KGHSH and CDR2 is LQKENI in the germline V gene. V was pared by 3 bases and J by 10 bases, with 7 bases of the junction left unmatched. The CDR3 has 14 residues. CDR3 bases: TGTGCCAGCTCACCGGGACAGGGTTTCGGCGAGCAGTTCTTC. It is translated as CASSPGQGFGEQFF.

V gene TRBV6-5 combines with J gene TRBJ1-3, with unresolved D. The germline CDR1 and CDR2 sequences are MNHEY and SVGAGI. With 0 bases removed from V and 9 bases from J, the gap between germline ends came to 12 bases. The CDR3 extends over 14 amino acids. DNA of the CDR3: TGTGCCAGCAGTTACTCGGGCGTTGGAGGCACCATATATTTT. It translates to CASSYSGVGGTIYF.

This chain links TRBV7-3 with TRBJ2-1, with D perhaps TRBD2 (6 bases). The length of the CDR3 is 18 residues. Germline V gives CDR1 SGHTA, CDR2 FQGTGA. V was pared by 2 bases and J by 2 bases, with 19 bases between. The CDR3 nucleotides are TGTGCCAGCAGCTTAGTAGCGGTGAGGGAAGGTGCCTACAATGAGCAGTTCTTC. Encoded protein: CASSLVAVREGAYNEQFF.

This sequence joins TRBV4-2 and TRBJ2-7; a possible D gene is TRBD1 (6 bases). V was trimmed by 4 bases and J by 3 bases, leaving 19 bases between them. Germline CDR1 is LGHNA and CDR2 is YNFKEQ. The CDR3 has 16 amino acids. The CDR3 reads CASSRGQGASGYEQYF. The CDR3 DNA reads as TGTGCCAGCAGCCGGGGGCAGGGCGCCTCGGGCTACGAGCAGTACTTC.

This chain uses TRBV11-3 with TRBJ1-2; no clear D. The germline V gene encodes CDR1 SGHNT and CDR2 YENEEA. This CDR3 has 13 residues. Trimming stripped 3 bases from V and 7 bases from J, with 12 bases between. The CDR3 loop reads CASSFSSLVGYTF. CDR3 in DNA: TGTGCCAGCAGCTTTTCCTCATTAGTTGGCTACACCTTC.

Only a few counts were recorded for this clone. In nucleotides, the CDR3 is TGCGCCAGCAGCTTGGACAGCCGAAGTGGCTACACCTTC. As protein: CASSLDSRSGYTF. The chain couples TRBV5-1 to TRBJ1-2; the D is unclear. V lost 0 bases, J lost 7 bases, and 10 bases lay in between. This CDR3 comprises 13 residues. CDR1 is SGHRS, CDR2 YFSETQ, per germline.

V usage is TRBV7-2 and J usage is TRBJ1-2, with TRBD1 identical over 7 bases. Looked up from germline, CDR1 is SGHTA and CDR2 is FQGNSA. This CDR3 is built from 12 residues. Trimming cost V 2 bases and J 13 bases; bases outside gene matches: 7. The CDR3 DNA sequence: TGTGCCAGCAGCTTACAAACAGGGGAGTTCACCTTC. Translated: CASSLQTGEFTF.

V and J are TRBV10-1 and TRBJ2-2, with unresolved D. The CDR3 has 12 amino acids. Per germline, CDR1 WNHNN and CDR2 SYGVQD (reference sequence). V was clipped by 6 bases and J by 2 bases, with 4 bases between them. The CDR3 DNA reads as TGCGCCAGCAGCCATAACACCGGGGAGCTGTTTTTT. Its protein product is CASSHNTGELFF.

The CDR3 DNA reads as TGCGCCAGCAGTGGTGACAGAATGACAGATACGCAGTATTTT. This encodes CASSGDRMTDTQYF. This chain links TRBV10-1 with TRBJ2-3, with a weak D call TRBD1 (5 bases). Trimming removed 4 bases from V and 3 bases from J, with 11 bases in between. Germline V gene data show CDR1 as WNHNN and CDR2 as SYGVQD (reference sequence). This CDR3 region has 14 residues.

In its sample, this clone ranks as large. The chain is built from TRBV5-1 and TRBJ1-1; D is ambiguous. The CDR3 has 14 amino acids. Germline assignment: CDR1 SGHRS and CDR2 YFSETQ. V was cut by 1 base and J by 1 base, with 8 bases left in between. Here the CDR3 reads CASSLYPGNTEAFF. DNA of the CDR3: TGCGCCAGCAGCTTGTATCCAGGGAACACTGAAGCTTTCTTT.

This clone was observed a few times. V and J are TRBV5-1 and TRBJ2-7; TRBD1 matches at 11 bases. V trimming: 3 bases; J trimming: 0 bases; junction bases outside the gene matches: 2. Germline lookup yields CDR1 SGHRS and CDR2 YFSETQ. This CDR3 region has 15 residues. CDR3 region: CASSSGQGGSYEQYF. The CDR3 region has the DNA TGCGCCAGCAGCTCGGGACAGGGGGGCTCCTACGAGCAGTACTTC. The variable domain in full, completed from reference TRBV5-1 and TRBJ2-7, reads KAGVTQTPRYLIKTRGQQVTLSCSPISGHRSVSWYQQTPGQGLQFLFEYFSETQRNKGNFPGRFSGRQFSNSRSEMNVSTLELGDSALYLCASSSGQGGSYEQYFGPGTRLTVT.

This chain joins TRBV7-8 and TRBJ2-5, with a weak D call TRBD2 (5 bases). The CDR3 length is 15 residues. Germline V gene sequence: CDR1 SGHVS, CDR2 FQNEAQ. The ends were cut back, 5 bases at V and 2 bases at J, with 15 bases in the middle. CDR3 DNA: TGTGCCAGCAGCGATTGGACTGACGCACAAGAGACCCAGTACTTC. It is translated as CASSDWTDAQETQYF.

The chain is built from TRBV5-1 and TRBJ2-7, with D tentatively TRBD1 (5 bases). The CDR3 loop spans 14 amino acids. CDR1 is SGHRS and CDR2 is YFSETQ in the germline V gene. The ends were cut back, 1 base at V and 2 bases at J, with 10 bases in the middle. For the CDR3, the DNA is TGCGCCAGCAGCTTGCAGGGTGGAGCCTACGAGCAGTACTTC. Encoded protein: CASSLQGGAYEQYF. Full variable domain (remainder filled in from reference TRBV5-1 and TRBJ2-7): KAGVTQTPRYLIKTRGQQVTLSCSPISGHRSVSWYQQTPGQGLQFLFEYFSETQRNKGNFPGRFSGRQFSNSRSEMNVSTLELGDSALYLCASSLQGGAYEQYFGPGTRLTVT.

The V call is TRBV19, the J call TRBJ1-2; TRBD1 aligns across 7 bases. This CDR3 region has 17 residues. Germline CDR1 and CDR2: LNHDA and SQIVND (reference sequence). J gave up 3 bases and V 8 bases, and 18 bases lay outside the gene matches. The CDR3 coding sequence is TGTGCCAGTCAACCCCTAGGGACAGCCCTAGGAGACTATGGCTACACCTTC. As protein: CASQPLGTALGDYGYTF. The full variable domain, in which reference TRBV19 and TRBJ1-2 provide the parts outside the CDR3, is DGGITQSPKYLFRKEGQNVTLSCEQNLNHDAMYWYRQDPGQGLRLIYYSQIVNDFQKGDIAEGYSVSREKKESFPLTVTSAQKNPTAFYLCASQPLGTALGDYGYTFGSGTRLTVV.

V usage is TRBV4-1 and J usage is TRBJ2-3; 7 bases map to TRBD1. J was trimmed by 3 bases and V by 0 bases; bases with no gene match: 3. In germline, CDR1 is MGHRA, CDR2 YSYEKL. The CDR3 is 15 residues long. CDR3 DNA sequence: TGCGCCAGCAGCCAAGATCCAGGGGGTACAGATACGCAGTATTTT. Its protein product is CASSQDPGGTDTQYF.

This clone came up once. The genes are TRBV2 and TRBJ2-7; D remains ambiguous. V gave up 1 base and J gave up 4 bases, with 8 bases separating them. CDR1 is SNHLY and CDR2 is FYNNEI in the germline V gene. This CDR3 comprises 13 residues. The CDR3 coding sequence is TGTGCCAGCAGTGAAGTCCCCCTATACGAGCAGTACTTC. Protein sequence: CASSEVPLYEQYF.

The genes are TRBV11-2 and TRBJ2-3; TRBD2 matches at 8 bases. The CDR3 spans 16 residues. Trimming cost V 5 bases and J 0 bases; bases outside gene matches: 7. Germline V gene lookup returns CDR1 SGHAT and CDR2 FQNNGV. The chain's CDR3 is CASSPLAGRSTDTQYF. Here the CDR3 DNA reads TGTGCCAGCAGCCCTCTAGCGGGCAGAAGCACAGATACGCAGTATTTT.

The rearrangement uses TRBV7-9 and TRBJ2-3; TRBD2 matches 12 bases. Germline assignment: CDR1 SEHNR and CDR2 FQNEAQ (reference sequence). Germline trimming cut 2 bases from V and 0 bases from J; bases unmatched to any gene: 9. The CDR3 runs 19 residues. In DNA form, the CDR3 reads TGTGCCAGCAGCTTAAGGCTAGCGGGGGGGGGCCGGAGCACAGATACGCAGTATTTT. Protein sequence: CASSLRLAGGGRSTDTQYF. The full variable domain, its missing parts supplied by reference TRBV7-9 and TRBJ2-3, is DTGVSQNPRHKITKRGQNVTFRCDPISEHNRLYWYRQTLGQGPEFLTYFQNEAQLEKSRLLSDRFSAERPKGSFSTLEIQRTEQGDSAMYLCASSLRLAGGGRSTDTQYFGPGTRLTVL.

The chain joins TRBV7-9 to TRBJ2-5; 10 bases align to TRBD1. The CDR3 length is 15 residues. The ends lost 5 bases at V and 5 bases at J; junction bases unmatched: 8. Germline CDR1 reads SEHNR; CDR2 reads FQNEAQ (reference sequence). As DNA, the CDR3 is TGTGCCAGCAGCAGCCGACAGGGGGCGTGGGAGACCCAGTACTTC. Amino acid sequence: CASSSRQGAWETQYF. The full variable domain, with the rest looked up from reference TRBV7-9 and TRBJ2-5, is DTGVSQNPRHKITKRGQNVTFRCDPISEHNRLYWYRQTLGQGPEFLTYFQNEAQLEKSRLLSDRFSAERPKGSFSTLEIQRTEQGDSAMYLCASSSRQGAWETQYFGPGTRLLVL.

To note about this clone: One end of the junction is discordant with germline, which a read error may explain. V gene TRBV5-1 combines with J gene TRBJ1-3, with D uncertain. This CDR3 region has 14 residues. The germline V gene encodes CDR1 SGHRS and CDR2 YFSETQ. CDR3 coding DNA: TGCGCCAGCATCGGAGCAGTCTCTGGAAACACCCTATATTTT. It translates to CASIGAVSGNTLYF.

The chain combines TRBV7-9 with TRBJ1-3; D is possibly TRBD1 (6 bases). Per germline, CDR1 SEHNR and CDR2 FQNEAQ (reference sequence). V was pared by 5 bases and J by 0 bases, with 14 bases between. This CDR3 has 16 residues. DNA for the CDR3: TGTGCCAGCAGCAGAACCCAGGGGTTCTCTGGAAACACCATATATTTT. Translation: CASSRTQGFSGNTIYF.

This sequence joins TRBV30 and TRBJ1-1; D may be TRBD1 (6 bases). Trimming removed 3 bases from V and 3 bases from J, with 14 bases in between. The CDR3 has 14 residues. Germline CDR1 and CDR2: GTSNPN and SVGIG (reference sequence). CDR3 sequence: CAWSSGVDYTEAFF. The CDR3 DNA reads TGTGCCTGGAGCTCAGGGGTGGATTACACTGAAGCTTTCTTT.

V usage is TRBV9 and J usage is TRBJ1-1; TRBD1 matches 10 bases. The length of the CDR3 is 14 residues. Per germline, CDR1 SGDLS and CDR2 YYNGEE. V shed 4 bases, J shed 5 bases, and the junction held 5 bases outside the gene matches. The CDR3 region is CASSPDRGWTEAFF. CDR3 DNA: TGTGCCAGCAGCCCGGACAGGGGGTGGACTGAAGCTTTCTTT. The variable domain in full, with the rest retrieved from reference TRBV9 and TRBJ1-1, is DSGVTQTPKHLITATGQRVTLRCSPRSGDLSVYWYQQSLDQGLQFLIQYYNGEERAKGNILERFSAQQFPDLHSELNLSSLELGDSALYFCASSPDRGWTEAFFGQGTRLTVV.

The chain is built from TRBV18 and TRBJ1-1; possibly TRBD1 for D (6 bases). CDR1 KGHSH and CDR2 LQKENI come from the germline V gene. Trimming took 6 bases from V and 4 from J, leaving 15 bases between them. The CDR3 covers 14 residues. The CDR3 reads CASSSMQGSTEAFF. CDR3 bases: TGTGCCAGCTCCTCGATGCAGGGGTCCACTGAAGCTTTCTTT.

This rearrangement joins TRBV7-9 to TRBJ1-2; possibly TRBD1 for D (5 bases). The ends were cut back, 0 bases at V and 2 bases at J, with 16 bases in the middle. This CDR3 spans 17 amino acids. CDR1 SEHNR and CDR2 FQNEAQ come from the germline V gene (reference sequence). The CDR3 DNA reads as TGTGCCAGCAGCTTAGCTATAAATCAGGGAATAAACTATGGCTACACCTTC. Amino acid sequence: CASSLAINQGINYGYTF.

This clone has only a few counts. The chain's CDR3 is CASSRDSLNYEQYF. CDR3 DNA sequence: TGTGCCAGTAGCCGGGACAGTCTAAACTACGAGCAGTACTTC. The chain links TRBV6-5 to TRBJ2-7, with 7 bases lining up with TRBD1. Germline assignment: CDR1 MNHEY and CDR2 SVGAGI. This CDR3 is 14 amino acids long. Trimming removed 9 bases from V and 3 bases from J; junction bases left unmatched: 11.